The table lists the clone carrying this T cell receptor (beta chain) with many counts. Its specificity is not known. This record belongs to a study of neurological immune-mediated disorders. Each TCR transcript was tagged with a 10-nucleotide random UMI during 5'RACE. Each CDR3 protein is one row after TCRdb ran MiXCR on the 5' RACE reads. Among approximately 43,000 distinct CDR3 sequences, 2.5% were seen once, and the ten largest hold 9% to 15%. Study-wide results and caveats: It was HTLV-1-associated myelopathy that showed the most TCR clonal expansion, while multiple sclerosis showed the least, falling below healthy controls.

PBMCs stored at -80 C, numbering 2 million, were the origin of the unsorted libraries. V lost 4 bases and J 4 bases, leaving 10 bases between the germline ends. From germline, CDR1 is LGHNA and CDR2 YSLEER. This CDR3 comprises 13 residues. The source is a man younger than 40 with multiple sclerosis. The sample was PBMCs. The J gene is TRBJ1-2, the V gene TRBV4-3; a weak D match, TRBD1 (5 bases). The CDR3 spells CASSPGQGYGYTF. The CDR3 DNA is TGCGCCAGCAGCCCGGGCCAGGGCTATGGCTACACCTTC.